These T cell receptor beta chains were read from a single sample in a study of blood T cell repertoires in COVID-19. Sequencing was performed with immunoSEQ multiplex PCR; in TCRdb, only in-frame clones are kept and a portion is missing. The profile shows roughly 400,000 clones, roughly 86% of them singletons. Sequences were obtained from PBMCs or T cells enriched from blood (not recorded which). These TCRs come from a woman aged 40 to 49 with acute COVID-19. Each CDR3 is given with its conserved first and last residue. Each record gives: J gene, V gene, CDR3 protein.

>TRBJ1-1|TRBV29-1
CSVGGGMNTEAFF
>TRBJ2-1|TRBV6-5
CASKQVGADNEQFF
>TRBJ1-2|TRBV10-3
CAISERENYGYTF
>TRBJ1-1|TRBV5-6
CASSLGWGGTEAFF
>TRBJ1-5|TRBV9
CASSPRGVQPQHF
>TRBJ1-5|TRBV7-6
CASSLGGGLQPQHF
>TRBJ1-5|TRBV7-9
CASSLEGGNQPQHF
>TRBJ1-6|TRBV2
CASSATGSGSPLHF
>TRBJ1-6|TRBV14
CASSLRADRSRSPLHF
>TRBJ1-2|TRBV7-9
CASSFTGEGYTF
>TRBJ2-3|TRBV25-1
CASSEHAYSTDTQYF
>TRBJ1-1|TRBV13
CASSLRTAEAFF
>TRBJ2-5|TRBV5-1
CASSWAGEETQYF
>TRBJ2-2|TRBV12-3/TRBV12-4
CASKRGRTGELFF
>TRBJ1-5|TRBV7-9
CASSLDRNQPQHF
>TRBJ1-1|TRBV19
CASSLGHAAFF
>TRBJ1-1|TRBV3-1/TRBV3-2
CASSQHMNTEAFF
>TRBJ2-4|TRBV6-5
CASRPGLAGNIQYF
>TRBJ1-3|TRBV4-2
CASSQGVSANSGNTIYF
>TRBJ2-3|TRBV4-1
CASSQVTADTQYF
>TRBJ2-1|TRBV4-1
CASSQLYLGQDLWNEQFF
>TRBJ2-7|TRBV28
CASSTGTGRFYEQYF
>TRBJ2-5|TRBV9
CASSVEGVPQETQYF
>TRBJ2-2|TRBV20-1
CSASVTGRVGELFF
>TRBJ1-5|TRBV6-1
CASSETGSRHQPQHF
>TRBJ2-7|TRBV5-4
CASSFSTGGLVDEQYF
>TRBJ1-3|TRBV7-9
CASSRPPGNTIYF
>TRBJ1-4|TRBV7-8
CASSFDSQGNEKLFF
>TRBJ2-7|TRBV19
CASSTGPGQEQYF
>TRBJ1-1|TRBV2
CASSTGLNTEAFF
>TRBJ2-3|TRBV5-4
CASSSIAGAGDTQYF
>TRBJ1-3|TRBV5-1
CASSLEGWSSGNTIYF
>TRBJ1-2|TRBV6-5
CASRGQGATNYGYTF
>TRBJ1-2|TRBV2
CASSTRTGVYGYTF
>TRBJ1-1|TRBV2
CASSMYRANTEAFF
>TRBJ2-5|TRBV24-1
CATSDRLAGGRETQYF
>TRBJ1-1|TRBV27
CASSISPGTGRTEAFF
>TRBJ1-4|TRBV5-1
CASSLGAATNEKLFF
>TRBJ2-5|TRBV5-4
CASSLAGGQETQYF
>TRBJ2-7|TRBV10-3
CAISESLAWTGGNEQYF
>TRBJ1-1|TRBV10-1
CASSVGRKTEAFF
>TRBJ2-1|TRBV6-5
CASSYSGLAPYNEQFF
>TRBJ1-6|TRBV19
CASSMELLNSPLHF
>TRBJ2-3|TRBV7-8
CASSLVTGGPIDTQYF
>TRBJ1-5|TRBV19
CASRLGTHSNQPQHF
>TRBJ1-6|TRBV9
CASSGIGGGNSPLHF
>TRBJ1-5|TRBV30
CAWSQGFGNQPQHF
>TRBJ2-3|TRBV14
CASSQDIPLAGPFSTDTQYF
>TRBJ2-1|TRBV12-3/TRBV12-4
CASSLAKLREQFF
>TRBJ2-7|TRBV6-6
CASSSGQGARYEQYF
>TRBJ2-1|TRBV7-6
CASSSGTGRPSSYNEQFF
>TRBJ2-1|TRBV6-2/TRBV6-3
CASSSFRQGSNEQFF
>TRBJ2-7|TRBV4-2
CASSNRDFGYEQYF
>TRBJ2-5|TRBV6-1
CASSDRDRGPETQYF